Each of the 18 T cell receptor beta chains below was sequenced from the same sample in a study of blood T cell repertoires in COVID-19. TCRdb's copy holds only in-frame clones and misses some; the assay was immunoSEQ multiplex PCR. The table records tens of thousands of clones, more than 85% of them present only once. Sequencing input: peripheral blood. The receptors were gathered from a man at least 80 years old with active or convalescent COVID-19.

V is TRBV11-2 and J is TRBJ1-6; TRBD1 might be the D (6 bases). The CDR3 extends over 16 amino acids. Trimming took off 1 base at V and 7 bases at J, with 14 bases between the two ends. CDR1 SGHAT and CDR2 FQNNGV come from the germline V gene. For the CDR3, the DNA is TGTGCCAGCAGCTTAGCGGTCGGGGGGCCGAATTCACCCCTCCACTTT. Translation gives CASSLAVGGPNSPLHF.

The chain employs TRBV19 and TRBJ2-5, with a weak D call TRBD2 (5 bases). Trimming shortened V by 7 bases and J by 5 bases, and 17 bases separated the two germline ends. Germline-derived CDR1 and CDR2 are LNHDA and SQIVND (reference sequence). The length of the CDR3 is 14 residues. CDR3 DNA: TGTGCCAGTACCCCGGGCTCAACGGGGGAGACCCAGTACTTC. Translation gives CASTPGSTGETQYF.

This clone was recorded only once. The chain joins TRBV5-1 to TRBJ2-3; weak D call: TRBD1 (5 bases). The length of the CDR3 is 15 residues. The ends were cut back, 0 bases at V and 1 base at J, with 9 bases in the middle. Looked up from germline, CDR1 is SGHRS and CDR2 is YFSETQ. In nucleotides, the CDR3 is TGCGCCAGCAGCTTGGAGGGGCAGGGCACAGATACGCAGTATTTT. Translating gives CASSLEGQGTDTQYF.

V gene TRBV12-1 combines with J gene TRBJ2-7; the table's D call of TRBD2 was not tested on the DNA. TRBV12-1 is classified as a pseudogene. This CDR3 is built from 20 residues. The CDR3 loop reads CASSSHGTSGRDMSSYEQYV. The CDR3 region has the DNA TGTGCCAGCAGCTCTCACGGGACTAGCGGGAGGGACATGAGCTCCTACGAGCAGTACGTC.

This chain uses TRBV6-5 with TRBJ2-7; D is unresolved. V was shortened by 6 bases and J by 6 bases, with 12 bases between the two germline ends. Germline V CDR1 and CDR2: MNHEY, SVGAGI. CDR3 length: 12 residues. DNA of the CDR3: TGTGCCAGCAGCCACAGCCGCAGCGAGCAGTACGTC. It translates to CASSHSRSEQYV.

The DNA of the CDR3 is TGTGCCACCAGTGATCCGAGGTGGACTAGCGATAAAATAACCTACAATGAGCAGTTCTTC. Amino acids: CATSDPRWTSDKITYNEQFF. The rearrangement joins TRBV24-1 to TRBJ2-1; 9 positions match TRBD2. Germline values: CDR1 KGHDR, CDR2 SFDVKD. The CDR3 is 20 residues long. V lost 3 bases and J lost 2; bases outside the gene matches: 16.

This chain joins TRBV9 and TRBJ2-1; 11 bases line up with TRBD2. Per the germline V gene, CDR1 is SGDLS and CDR2 is YYNGEE. The J segment lost 8 bases and the V segment lost 3 bases, leaving 10 bases of the junction unmatched. The length of the CDR3 is 16 residues. The CDR3 bases are TGTGCCAGCAGCGCAGATCTAGCGGGAGGATTAGATGAGCAGTTCTTC. Translating gives CASSADLAGGLDEQFF.

The gene calls are TRBV7-2 and TRBJ1-2, with D maybe TRBD1 (5 bases). V lost 4 bases and J lost 8, with 11 bases in between. The V gene's germline CDR1 is SGHTA and CDR2 FQGNSA. The CDR3 runs 12 residues. CDR3 protein: CASSSGMGGYTF. DNA of the CDR3: TGTGCCAGCAGCTCAGGGATGGGAGGCTACACCTTC. The whole variable domain, filled in from reference TRBV7-2 and TRBJ1-2, reads GAGVSQSPSNKVTEKGKDVELRCDPISGHTALYWYRQSLGQGLEFLIYFQGNSAPDKSGLPSDRFSAERTGGSVSTLTIQRTQQEDSAVYLCASSSGMGGYTFGSGTRLTVV.

The V gene is TRBV24-1, the J gene TRBJ1-5; perhaps TRBD1 as D (5 bases). There are 13 residues in the CDR3. V was trimmed by 9 bases and J by 5 bases, leaving 13 bases between them. Germline lookup yields CDR1 KGHDR and CDR2 SFDVKD. The CDR3 sequence is CATAGPNDQPQHF. DNA for the CDR3: TGTGCCACCGCGGGGCCGAACGATCAGCCCCAGCATTTT.

The V and J genes are TRBV12-3 or TRBV12-4 and TRBJ2-3, with D maybe TRBD2 (6 bases). Trimming shortened V by 9 bases and J by 5 bases, and 15 bases separated the two germline ends. The CDR3 sequence is 13 residues long. CDR3 region: CASLGRGEDTQYF. For the CDR3, the DNA is TGTGCCAGTCTCGGGCGGGGAGAAGATACGCAGTATTTT.

The chain joins TRBV15 to TRBJ2-2; TRBD1 is a possible D gene (5 bases). The germline V gene has CDR1 LNHNV and CDR2 YYDKDF (reference sequence). Deletions cut 0 bases from V and 0 bases from J, with 8 bases between. The CDR3 length is 16 residues. The CDR3 sequence: CATSRDRAANTGELFF. CDR3 sequence (DNA): TGTGCCACCAGCAGAGACAGGGCCGCGAACACCGGGGAGCTGTTTTTT.

This chain connects TRBV19 to TRBJ2-5; D remains ambiguous. The V end was cut by 6 bases, the J end by 4 bases, with 15 bases between. The germline CDR1 and CDR2 sequences are LNHDA and SQIVND (reference sequence). CDR3 size: 14 residues. CDR3: CASSPRRVGETQYF. The CDR3 DNA is TGTGCCAGTAGCCCGAGGCGAGTTGGAGAGACCCAGTACTTC. Using reference TRBV19 and TRBJ2-5 for the parts outside the CDR3, the full variable domain is DGGITQSPKYLFRKEGQNVTLSCEQNLNHDAMYWYRQDPGQGLRLIYYSQIVNDFQKGDIAEGYSVSREKKESFPLTVTSAQKNPTAFYLCASSPRRVGETQYFGPGTRLLVL.

The chain uses TRBV19 and TRBJ1-2, with 10 bases lining up with TRBD1. This CDR3 contains 17 residues. The germline V gene encodes CDR1 LNHDA and CDR2 SQIVND (reference sequence). Losses at the gene ends were 2 bases for V and 4 bases for J; bases not matched to a gene: 10. The CDR3 loop is CASSILGTGVSSYGYTF. CDR3 nucleotides: TGTGCCAGTAGTATACTCGGGACAGGGGTCTCTAGCTATGGCTACACCTTC.

The chain uses TRBV6-5 and TRBJ1-5; the D gene is possibly TRBD1 (6 bases). The CDR3 covers 15 residues. V was trimmed by 6 bases and J by 2 bases, leaving 14 bases between them. CDR1 and CDR2 (germline): MNHEY, SVGAGI. The CDR3 reads CASRPGQGRNQPQHF. The CDR3 DNA reads as TGTGCCAGCAGGCCGGGACAAGGACGCAATCAGCCCCAGCATTTT.

This rearrangement joins TRBV30 to TRBJ1-2; no reliable D call. Germline loops: CDR1 GTSNPN, CDR2 SVGIG (reference sequence). V was cut by 0 bases and J by 7 bases, with 18 bases left in between. The CDR3 runs to 15 residues. CDR3 region: CAWSVLLGGLRGYTF. CDR3 DNA: TGTGCCTGGAGTGTACTGTTAGGAGGGCTCCGTGGCTACACCTTC.

CDR3 DNA sequence: TGTGCCAGCAGTTCCTCTGGACTAGCGGGGGGGCGAGAGCAGTTCTTC. This sequence encodes CASSSSGLAGGREQFF. J is TRBJ2-1 and V is TRBV27, with 15 nucleotides matching TRBD2. The CDR3 spans 16 residues. The J segment lost 10 bases and the V segment lost 4 bases, leaving 8 bases of the junction unmatched. CDR1 MNHEY and CDR2 SMNVEV come from the germline V gene (reference sequence).

The chain is built from TRBV6-5 and TRBJ1-2; a possible D gene is TRBD1 (6 bases). The CDR3 runs to 12 residues. Between the trimmed V and J ends, which lost 8 bases and 7 bases, there was a span of 14 bases. Germline CDR1 reads MNHEY; CDR2 reads SVGAGI. CDR3 loop: CASREGGGGYTF. The CDR3 DNA sequence: TGTGCCAGCCGGGAGGGGGGCGGTGGCTACACCTTC.

The chain recombines TRBV19 with TRBJ1-1; no reliable D call. Germline V gene data show CDR1 as LNHDA and CDR2 as SQIVND (reference sequence). The CDR3 runs 11 residues. The germline V and J ends were trimmed by 5 bases and 8 bases, with 9 bases remaining between them. The CDR3 DNA reads as TGTGCCAGTAGTGTGCGGGTCGAAGCTTTCTTT. Amino acid sequence: CASSVRVEAFF. The whole variable domain, remainder taken from reference TRBV19 and TRBJ1-1, is DGGITQSPKYLFRKEGQNVTLSCEQNLNHDAMYWYRQDPGQGLRLIYYSQIVNDFQKGDIAEGYSVSREKKESFPLTVTSAQKNPTAFYLCASSVRVEAFFGQGTRLTVV.